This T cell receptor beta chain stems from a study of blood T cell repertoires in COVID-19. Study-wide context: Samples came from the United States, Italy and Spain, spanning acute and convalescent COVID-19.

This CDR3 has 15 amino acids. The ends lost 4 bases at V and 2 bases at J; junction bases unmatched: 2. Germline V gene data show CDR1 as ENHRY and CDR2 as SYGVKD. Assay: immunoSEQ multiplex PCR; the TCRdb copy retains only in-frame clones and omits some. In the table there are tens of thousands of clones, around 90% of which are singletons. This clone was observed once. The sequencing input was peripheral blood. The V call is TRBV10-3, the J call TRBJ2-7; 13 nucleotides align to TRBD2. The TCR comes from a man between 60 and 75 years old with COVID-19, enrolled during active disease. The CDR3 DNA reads TGTGCCATCAGTGGGGGACTAGCGGGAACCTACGAGCAGTACTTC. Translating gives CAISGGLAGTYEQYF.